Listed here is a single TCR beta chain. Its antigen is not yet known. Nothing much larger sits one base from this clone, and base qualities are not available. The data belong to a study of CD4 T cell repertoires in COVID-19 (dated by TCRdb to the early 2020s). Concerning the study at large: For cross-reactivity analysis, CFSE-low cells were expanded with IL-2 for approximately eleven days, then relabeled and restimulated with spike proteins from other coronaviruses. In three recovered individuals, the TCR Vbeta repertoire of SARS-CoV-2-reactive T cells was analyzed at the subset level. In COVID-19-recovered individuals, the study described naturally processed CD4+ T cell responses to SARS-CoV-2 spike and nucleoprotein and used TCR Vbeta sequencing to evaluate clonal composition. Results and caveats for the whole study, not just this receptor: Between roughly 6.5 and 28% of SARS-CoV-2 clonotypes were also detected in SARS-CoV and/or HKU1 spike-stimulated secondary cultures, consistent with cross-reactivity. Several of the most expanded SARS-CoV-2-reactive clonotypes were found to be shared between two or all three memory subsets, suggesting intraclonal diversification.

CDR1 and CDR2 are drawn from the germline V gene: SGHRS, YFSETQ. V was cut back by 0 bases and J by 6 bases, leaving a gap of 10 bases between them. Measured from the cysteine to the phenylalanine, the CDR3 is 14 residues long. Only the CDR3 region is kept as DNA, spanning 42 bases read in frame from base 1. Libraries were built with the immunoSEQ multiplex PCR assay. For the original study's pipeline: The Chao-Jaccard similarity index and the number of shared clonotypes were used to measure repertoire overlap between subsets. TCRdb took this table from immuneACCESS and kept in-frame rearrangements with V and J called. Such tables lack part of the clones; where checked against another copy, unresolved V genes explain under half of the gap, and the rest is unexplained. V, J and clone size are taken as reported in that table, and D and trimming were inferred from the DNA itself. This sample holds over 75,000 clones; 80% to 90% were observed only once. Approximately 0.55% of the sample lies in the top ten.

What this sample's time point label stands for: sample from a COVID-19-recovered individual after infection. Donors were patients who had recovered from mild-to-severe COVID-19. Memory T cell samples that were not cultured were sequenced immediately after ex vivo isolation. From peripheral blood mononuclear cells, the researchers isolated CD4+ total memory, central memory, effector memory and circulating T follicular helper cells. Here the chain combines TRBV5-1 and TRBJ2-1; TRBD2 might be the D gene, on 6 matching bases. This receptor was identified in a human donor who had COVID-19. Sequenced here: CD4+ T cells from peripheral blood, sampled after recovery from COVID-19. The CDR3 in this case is CASSLGLGGNEQFF. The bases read TGCGCCAGCAGCTTGGGACTAGGAGGCAATGAGCAGTTCTTC. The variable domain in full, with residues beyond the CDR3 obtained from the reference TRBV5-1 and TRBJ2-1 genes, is KAGVTQTPRYLIKTRGQQVTLSCSPISGHRSVSWYQQTPGQGLQFLFEYFSETQRNKGNFPGRFSGRQFSNSRSEMNVSTLELGDSALYLCASSLGLGGNEQFFGPGTRLTVL.